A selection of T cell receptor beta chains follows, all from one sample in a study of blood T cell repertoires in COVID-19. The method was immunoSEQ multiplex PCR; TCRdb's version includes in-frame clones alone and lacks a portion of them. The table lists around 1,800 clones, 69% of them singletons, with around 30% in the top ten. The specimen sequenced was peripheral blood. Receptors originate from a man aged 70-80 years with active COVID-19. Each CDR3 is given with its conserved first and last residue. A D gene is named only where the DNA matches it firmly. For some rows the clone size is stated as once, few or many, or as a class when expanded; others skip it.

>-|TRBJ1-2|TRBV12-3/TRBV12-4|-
CASARGQAYGYTF
TGTGCCAGCGCCCGAGGGCAGGCCTATGGCTACACCTTC
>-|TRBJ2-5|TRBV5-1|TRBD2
CASSGAASGGRETQYF
TGCGCCAGCAGTGGGGCGGCCAGCGGGGGTCGGGAGACCCAGTACTTC
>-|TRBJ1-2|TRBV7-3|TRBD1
CASNQGTGVNGYTF
TGTGCCAGCAACCAGGGGACAGGGGTTAATGGCTACACCTTC
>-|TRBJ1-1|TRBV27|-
CASRGRRGTGTEAFF
TGTGCCAGCAGAGGAAGACGGGGGACGGGCACTGAAGCTTTCTTT
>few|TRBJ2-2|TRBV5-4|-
CASSFPDSPGELFF
TGTGCCAGCAGCTTCCCAGACTCTCCCGGGGAGCTGTTTTTT
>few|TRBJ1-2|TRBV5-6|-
CASSLMAGLPYGYTF
TGTGCCAGCAGCTTGATGGCCGGACTTCCCTATGGCTACACCTTC
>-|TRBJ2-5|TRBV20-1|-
CSARSQETQYF
TGCAGTGCTAGATCTCAAGAGACCCAGTACTTC
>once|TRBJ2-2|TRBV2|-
CASRQLHTGELFF
TGTGCCAGCAGACAGCTTCACACCGGGGAGCTGTTTTTT
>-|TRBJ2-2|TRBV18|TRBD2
CASSASGGSNTGELFF
TGTGCCAGCTCGGCTAGCGGGGGATCTAACACCGGGGAGCTGTTTTTT
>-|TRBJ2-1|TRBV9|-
CASSVGAGLYNEQFF
TGTGCCAGCAGCGTAGGGGCGGGATTGTACAATGAGCAGTTCTTC
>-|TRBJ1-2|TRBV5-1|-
CASSSEQAPHGYTF
TGCGCCAGCAGCTCGGAACAGGCCCCCCATGGCTACACCTTC
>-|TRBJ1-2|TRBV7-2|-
CAVMSRGFWDGYTF
TGTGCCGTAATGAGCAGGGGTTTTTGGGATGGCTACACCTTC
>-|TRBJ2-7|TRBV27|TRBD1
CASRSRTGVGEQYF
TGTGCCAGCAGGTCTAGGACAGGGGTAGGCGAGCAGTACTTC
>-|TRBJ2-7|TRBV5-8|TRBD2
CASSQGASGPYEQYF
TGTGCCAGCAGCCAGGGCGCTAGCGGCCCCTACGAGCAGTACTTC
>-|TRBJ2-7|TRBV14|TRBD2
CASSPWGGPEQYF
TGTGCCAGCAGCCCGTGGGGGGGTCCCGAGCAGTACTTC
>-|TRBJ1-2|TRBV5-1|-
CASSLVSGGNYGYTF
TGCGCCAGCAGCTTGGTCTCGGGGGGAAACTATGGCTACACCTTC
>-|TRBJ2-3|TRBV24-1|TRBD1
CATSGGQAFGTDTQYF
TGTGCCACCAGTGGTGGACAGGCTTTCGGCACAGATACGCAGTATTTT
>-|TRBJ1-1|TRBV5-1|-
CASSITGSFEAFF
TGCGCCAGCAGCATAACAGGGTCGTTTGAAGCTTTCTTT
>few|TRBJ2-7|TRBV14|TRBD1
CASSQARQGFLNEQYF
TGTGCCAGCAGCCAGGCGCGACAGGGTTTCCTAAACGAGCAGTACTTC
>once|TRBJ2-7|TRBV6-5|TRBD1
CASRGTGGRIYEQYF
TGTGCCAGCAGGGGAACAGGGGGGAGGATTTACGAGCAGTACTTC
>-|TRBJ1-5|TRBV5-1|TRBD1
CASSLTGARNQPQHF
TGCGCCAGCAGCTTGACAGGGGCGCGCAATCAGCCCCAGCATTTT
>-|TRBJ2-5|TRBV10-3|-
CAISDRGGEGGETQYF
TGTGCCATCAGTGATCGTGGGGGAGAGGGAGGAGAGACCCAGTACTTC
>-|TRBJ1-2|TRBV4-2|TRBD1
CASSQRSGQGLSYGYTF
TGTGCCAGCAGCCAACGCTCGGGACAGGGGTTGTCCTATGGCTACACCTTC
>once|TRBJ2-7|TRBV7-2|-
CASSLTGGGGYEQYF
TGTGCCAGCAGCCTAACAGGGGGGGGTGGCTACGAGCAGTACTTC
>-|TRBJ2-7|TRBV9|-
CASSVGGRWDEQYF
TGTGCCAGCAGCGTAGGGGGGCGCTGGGACGAGCAGTACTTC
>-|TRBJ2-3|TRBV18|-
CASKPGGGDTQYF
TGTGCCAGCAAACCAGGAGGAGGAGATACGCAGTATTTT